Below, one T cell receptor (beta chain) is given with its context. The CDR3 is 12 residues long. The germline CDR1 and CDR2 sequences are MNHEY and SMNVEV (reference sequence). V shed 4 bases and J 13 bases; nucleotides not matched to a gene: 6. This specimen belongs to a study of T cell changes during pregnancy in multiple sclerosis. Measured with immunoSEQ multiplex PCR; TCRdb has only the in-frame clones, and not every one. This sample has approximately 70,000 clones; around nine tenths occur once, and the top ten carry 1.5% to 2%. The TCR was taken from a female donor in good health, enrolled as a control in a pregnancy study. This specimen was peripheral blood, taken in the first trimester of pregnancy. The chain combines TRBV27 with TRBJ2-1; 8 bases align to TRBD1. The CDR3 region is CASSYGTGEQFF. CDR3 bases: TGTGCCAGCAGTTACGGGACAGGCGAACAGTTCTTC.